The 20 T cell receptor beta chains given below trace back to one sample, sequenced in a study of identical twins. TCRdb reprocessed the 5' RACE reads with MiXCR, giving one entry per CDR3 protein. The repertoire includes approximately 240,000 distinct CDR3 sequences, roughly 13% of them detected once, and 8.8% sits in the top ten. The specimen sequenced was memory (CD45RO+) T cells sorted from blood. All receptors derive from a woman aged 18-30 years in good health.

The chain uses TRBV30 and TRBJ1-1, with D perhaps matching TRBD1 (5 bases). In germline, CDR1 is GTSNPN, CDR2 SVGIG (reference sequence). This CDR3 has 13 residues. V lost 2 bases to trimming and J lost 11 bases, with 18 bases between them. In DNA, the CDR3 is TGTGCCTGGAGTCTAGGACAAATCCCGATGGCTTTCTTT. Translating it yields CAWSLGQIPMAFF.

This clonotype was observed at least ten times. The chain links TRBV6-2 or TRBV6-3 to TRBJ2-1; a weak D match, TRBD2 (7 bases). CDR3 length: 12 amino acids. Germline CDR1 reads MNHEY; CDR2 reads SVGEGT. V was cut by 5 bases and J by 10 bases, with 12 bases left in between. The chain's CDR3 is CASSLGGGEQFF. The CDR3 DNA reads as TGTGCCAGCAGTCTAGGGGGGGGAGAGCAGTTCTTC.

Many counts were recorded for this clonotype. The chain links TRBV7-6 to TRBJ2-3; no clear D. The CDR3 length is 16 residues. Germline CDR1 reads SGHVS; CDR2 reads FNYEAQ. V was shortened by 1 base and J by 0 bases, with 11 bases between the two germline ends. The CDR3 DNA sequence: TGTGCCAGCAGCTTAGGTCACGGTTATAGCACAGATACGCAGTATTTT. Translating gives CASSLGHGYSTDTQYF.

This chain connects TRBV12-5 to TRBJ2-1, with D unresolved. The germline CDR1 and CDR2 sequences are LGHNT and FRNRAP. Trimming took 3 bases from V and 8 from J, leaving 2 bases between them. This CDR3 is 10 amino acids long. This CDR3 is CASGLYEQFF. For the CDR3, the DNA is TGTGCTAGTGGTTTATATGAGCAGTTCTTC.

This clonotype was recorded at least ten times. The chain couples TRBV20-1 to TRBJ1-2, with D unclear. Looked up from germline, CDR1 is DFQATT and CDR2 is SNEGSKA (reference sequence). The CDR3 is 13 residues long. V was shortened by 2 bases and J by 7 bases, with 14 bases between the two germline ends. The CDR3 loop reads CSARSRERGGYTF. In DNA form, the CDR3 reads TGCAGTGCTAGATCTCGCGAAAGAGGTGGCTACACCTTC.

This clonotype was observed a handful of times. The genes are TRBV4-3 and TRBJ2-7; D might be TRBD1 (5 bases). V dropped 2 bases and J dropped 1 base, with 12 bases sitting between them. The CDR3 is 15 residues long. CDR1 and CDR2 (germline): LGHNA, YSLEER. Written as DNA, the CDR3 is TGCGCCAGCAGCCAATCGGTACAGGAATCCTACGAGCAGTACTTC. Translating gives CASSQSVQESYEQYF.

V and J are TRBV4-2 and TRBJ2-6; D gene ambiguous. V was shortened by 0 bases and J by 4 bases, with 13 bases between the two germline ends. Germline CDR1 LGHNA, CDR2 YNFKEQ. The CDR3 spans 17 residues. The CDR3 loop reads CASSQDVRGGGANVLTF. CDR3 nucleotide sequence: TGTGCCAGCAGCCAAGATGTGAGAGGCGGCGGGGCCAACGTCCTGACTTTC.

In this sample, this clonotype turned up many times. The rearrangement joins TRBV27 to TRBJ2-1; 9 bases are shared with TRBD2. The V and J ends lost 8 bases and 4 bases, in that order; junction bases with no gene match: 12. The CDR3 has 16 residues. Germline CDR1 and CDR2: MNHEY and SMNVEV (reference sequence). CDR3 in DNA: TGTGCCAGCCTTCCCCGTAGCGGGAGTGGGTACAATGAGCAGTTCTTC. Residues: CASLPRSGSGYNEQFF.

The rearrangement links TRBV24-1 to TRBJ2-5; D gene ambiguous. This CDR3 region has 13 residues. V shed 7 bases and J shed 4 bases, with 12 bases lying between them. The germline V gene encodes CDR1 KGHDR and CDR2 SFDVKD. CDR3 sequence: CATSPWDSETQYF. For the CDR3, the DNA is TGTGCCACCAGCCCCTGGGATTCAGAGACCCAGTACTTC.

This clonotype was picked up many times. V usage is TRBV7-2 and J usage is TRBJ2-7; D possibly corresponds to TRBD2 (6 bases). From germline, CDR1 is SGHTA and CDR2 FQGNSA. The CDR3 runs to 16 residues. V was shortened by 0 bases and J by 2 bases, with 14 bases between the two germline ends. The CDR3 bases are TGTGCCAGCAGCTTAGCGGAAACGGGGGATCCCTACGAGCAGTACTTC. This encodes CASSLAETGDPYEQYF.

The chain carries TRBV18 and TRBJ1-1, with 8 bases aligning to TRBD1. V shed 3 bases, J shed 8 bases, and the junction held 2 bases outside the gene matches. Germline CDR1 KGHSH, CDR2 LQKENI. CDR3 length equals 12 residues. CDR3 sequence reads: CASSPRTGEAFF. CDR3 nucleotides: TGTGCCAGCTCACCTCGGACAGGGGAAGCTTTCTTT.

This clonotype was seen only a few times. The chain recombines TRBV7-6 with TRBJ2-1; no reliable D call. Germline CDR1 SGHVS, CDR2 FNYEAQ. V was trimmed by 4 bases and J by 4 bases, leaving 14 bases between them. This CDR3 comprises 15 residues. The CDR3 bases are TGTGCCAGCAGCTCAGGCTCAACCGGTTACAATGAGCAGTTCTTC. It yields the protein CASSSGSTGYNEQFF.

The chain couples TRBV10-3 to TRBJ2-7; 15 bases map to TRBD2. The trim removed 7 bases at V and 3 bases at J, leaving 4 bases unmatched. The CDR3 has 15 residues. Per the germline V gene, CDR1 is ENHRY and CDR2 is SYGVKD. The CDR3 DNA is TGTGCCATCACCGCGGGACTAGCGGGAGGCTACGAGCAGTACTTC. Amino acids: CAITAGLAGGYEQYF.

This clonotype has a handful of counts. V is TRBV7-7 and J is TRBJ1-1; no clear D gene. V lost 5 bases to trimming and J lost 1 base, with 8 bases between them. The CDR3 loop spans 13 amino acids. Per the germline V gene, CDR1 is SSHAT and CDR2 is FNYEAQ (reference sequence). This CDR3 is CASSRDENTEAFF. The CDR3 DNA reads TGTGCCAGCAGCAGAGACGAGAACACTGAAGCTTTCTTT.

This clonotype was recorded at least ten times. This chain uses TRBV7-8 with TRBJ2-3; D might be TRBD2 (6 bases). The germline V gene encodes CDR1 SGHVS and CDR2 FQNEAQ. The CDR3 length is 15 residues. Trimming took 5 bases from V and 5 from J, leaving 17 bases between them. Here the CDR3 DNA reads TGTGCCAGCAGCCACCGCCCGGGAGCGGGAGATACGCAGTATTTT. Amino acid sequence: CASSHRPGAGDTQYF.

At least ten counts were recorded for this clonotype. The V and J genes are TRBV5-1 and TRBJ1-3, with D unresolved. The CDR3 spans 14 residues. V shed 2 bases and J shed 5 bases, with 11 bases lying between them. Germline CDR1 and CDR2: SGHRS and YFSETQ. The DNA for the CDR3 is TGCGCCAGCAGCTTTTCACGCGACAGAAACACCATATATTTT. As protein: CASSFSRDRNTIYF.

This clonotype appeared a few times. The V and J genes are TRBV18 and TRBJ2-5; D unresolved. Looked up from germline, CDR1 is KGHSH and CDR2 is LQKENI. The V gene lost 8 bases and the J gene lost 0 bases, with 4 bases spanning the gap. CDR3 length: 11 amino acids. For the CDR3, the DNA is TGTGCCAGCATGTACCAAGAGACCCAGTACTTC. It encodes CASMYQETQYF.

This clonotype was recorded at least ten times. This chain uses TRBV3-1 with TRBJ1-1; D may be TRBD1 (5 bases). Germline CDR1 and CDR2: LGHDT and YNNKEL (reference sequence). V gave up 6 bases and J gave up 4 bases, with 15 bases separating them. CDR3 length: 14 amino acids. As DNA, the CDR3 is TGTGCCAGCAGTCATCCAGGGTGGGGCACTGAAGCTTTCTTT. This sequence encodes CASSHPGWGTEAFF.

The rearrangement joins TRBV12-5 to TRBJ1-2, with D maybe TRBD1 (5 bases). Between the trimmed V and J ends, which lost 2 bases and 7 bases, there was a span of 11 bases. The CDR3 length is 13 residues. Germline V CDR1 and CDR2: LGHNT, FRNRAP. The CDR3 DNA follows: TGTGCTAGTGGTTTGTTCCAGGGAAGTGGCTACACCTTC. It codes for CASGLFQGSGYTF.

V usage is TRBV7-2 and J usage is TRBJ2-2; 12 bases fit TRBD2. CDR1 SGHTA and CDR2 FQGNSA come from the germline V gene. The CDR3 is made up of 16 amino acids. The junction had 8 bases not matched to a gene; V was cut back by 5 bases and J by 7 bases. The CDR3 region is CASSAPSGGAGGELFF. For the CDR3, the DNA is TGTGCCAGCAGCGCCCCTAGCGGGGGGGCCGGCGGGGAGCTGTTTTTT.